This T cell receptor (beta chain) was recorded in a study of cytomegalovirus exposure and HLA in healthy donors. Worth noting for this clone: Its specificity is not known.

Findings of the study overall: A later analysis, which compared TCR beta chains of equal frequency, found the HLA-associated ones more clonally expanded.

V lost 8 bases and J lost 3, with 19 bases in between. Germline loops: CDR1 LNHDA, CDR2 SQIVND (reference sequence). CDR3 size: 15 residues. Vbeta (60) and Jbeta (13) primers were used in the PCR. Measured with immunoSEQ multiplex PCR; TCRdb has only the in-frame clones, and not every one. The sample includes 150,000 to 200,000 clones, approximately 75% of them seen just once. The chain has TRBV19 and TRBJ1-2; TRBD1 is a possible D gene (5 bases). The sequence derives from a woman aged 18-30 years in good health and CMV-seronegative. The sequenced sample was PBMCs. Here the CDR3 reads CASLDSYRTYYGYTF. The CDR3 DNA reads as TGTGCCAGTCTTGACAGTTACCGGACCTACTATGGCTACACCTTC.